This TCR beta chain was sequenced in a study of glioma-infiltrating T cells after dendritic cell vaccination. Overall study: Patients had newly diagnosed or recurrent glioblastoma and received dendritic cell vaccines. The vaccine used monocyte-derived dendritic cells pulsed overnight with autologous tumor lysate.

Whole-study results and caveats: Survival was not directly related to TCR clonality in these patients.

As to this clone: Antigen specificity is unknown.

CDR3 length equals 12 residues. Germline-derived CDR1 and CDR2 are MNHEY and SVGAGI. Trimming took 8 bases from V and 5 from J, leaving 12 bases between them. Here immunoSEQ multiplex PCR was the method, and the copy in TCRdb shows in-frame clones only, minus some. Of approximately 36,000 clones in the sample, 70% to 85% were seen once. This sequence joins TRBV6-5 and TRBJ1-1; a possible D gene is TRBD1 (6 bases). This sequence originates from a human donor with glioblastoma. Specimen: blood, collected before dendritic cell vaccination. CDR3 residues: CASYRVKTEAFF. The CDR3 nucleotides read TGTGCCAGCTACAGGGTAAAAACTGAAGCTTTCTTT.